The source of this TCR beta chain is a study of cytomegalovirus exposure and HLA in healthy donors (dated by TCRdb to about 2017). Regarding the complete study: A later analysis indicated that the 95 to 150 validation repertoires were generated on the platform also employed for the 700 or so repertoires of the first cohort. The study aimed to test whether signatures of past pathogen exposure could be identified by cataloging public T cell receptors. Along with the approximately 700-subject first cohort, a separate validation cohort of over a hundred different subjects was used. To predict cytomegalovirus infection status, the study brought together high-throughput TCR immunosequencing, statistical association of individual TCRs with disease status, and machine learning. General study outcomes and caveats: While some public TCRs were present in many individuals, most TCR sequences turned up only very rarely across donors. The study listed 150 to 200 TCR beta chains as associated with cytomegalovirus. According to the authors, the approach could potentially be generalized to other disease states and immunological phenotypes. In both the original and validation cohorts, the classifier was reported to diagnose cytomegalovirus status with high specificity and sensitivity. In a later analysis, TCRs clustered in the first cohort were found to also tend to co-occur in the 120 or so validation repertoires, with roughly 93% of cluster scores above 0. In vitro tests confirmed that a few of the cytomegalovirus-associated TCR beta chains recognize cytomegalovirus antigens. All 120 or so repertoires were used to score co-occurrence in the validation cohort in a later analysis, because that analysis had no HLA typing for the cohort.

The method behind the library was the immunoSEQ multiplex PCR assay. On the study's bioinformatics: A statistical classification framework was built to diagnose cytomegalovirus status from the catalog of TCR beta chain sequences. The table comes from immuneACCESS by way of TCRdb, which keeps in-frame sequences with V and J called. Part of the clones is missing from these tables; in studies checked, under half for an unresolved V gene and the rest for unknown reasons. The D gene and trimming were derived from the DNA, and the V and J assignments and clone size from that table. The sample profile shows approximately 170,000 clones; roughly 85% of them were found once. The ten largest clones capture about a sixth of the sample. Regarding this clone: Which antigen it targets is not known. No much larger clone exists at a distance of one base, and base qualities are not known.

Separate from the approximately 700-subject first cohort, the validation cohort of about 130 subjects was the group to which the donors belonged. The receptor's source is a man aged 18-30 years in good health and CMV-seropositive. The sequenced material came from PBMCs.

The CDR3: CASKPALTNEQYF. The bases are TGTGCCAGCAAGCCCGCTCTTACGAACGAGCAGTACTTC. The V and J segments used are TRBV6-1 and TRBJ2-7; no D gene is confidently identified. The CDR3 spans 13 residues, from the cysteine through the phenylalanine. The sequence is cut down to CDR3 DNA, 39 bases in frame from base 1. V is cut by 7 bases and J by 5 bases, and the space between the germline ends is 15 bases. Reading the germline V gene gives CDR1 MNHNS and CDR2 SASEGT.